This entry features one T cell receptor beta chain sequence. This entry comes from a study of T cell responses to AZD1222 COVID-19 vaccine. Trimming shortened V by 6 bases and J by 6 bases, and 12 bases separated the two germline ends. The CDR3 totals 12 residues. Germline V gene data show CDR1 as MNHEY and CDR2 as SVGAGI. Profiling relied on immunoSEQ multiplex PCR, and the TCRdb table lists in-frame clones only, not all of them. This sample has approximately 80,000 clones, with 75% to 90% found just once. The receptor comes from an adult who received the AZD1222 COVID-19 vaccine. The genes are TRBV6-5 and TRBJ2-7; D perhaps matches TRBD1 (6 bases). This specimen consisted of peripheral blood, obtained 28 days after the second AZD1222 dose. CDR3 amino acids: CASSLDSREQYF. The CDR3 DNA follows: TGTGCCAGCAGCTTGGACAGCCGCGAGCAGTACTTC.